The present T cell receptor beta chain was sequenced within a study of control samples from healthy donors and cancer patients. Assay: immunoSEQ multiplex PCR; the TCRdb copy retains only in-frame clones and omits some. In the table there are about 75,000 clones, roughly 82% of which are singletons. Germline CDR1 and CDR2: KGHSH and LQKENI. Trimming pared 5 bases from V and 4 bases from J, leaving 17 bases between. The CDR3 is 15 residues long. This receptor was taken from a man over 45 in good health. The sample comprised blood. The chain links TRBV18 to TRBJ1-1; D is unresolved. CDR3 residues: CASSSNEWGGTEAFF. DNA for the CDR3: TGTGCCAGCTCATCCAACGAATGGGGAGGCACTGAAGCTTTCTTT.